This T cell receptor (beta chain) was documented in a study of shared clonotypes between healthy human individuals. Here immunoSEQ multiplex PCR was the method, and the copy in TCRdb shows in-frame clones only, minus some. The table has 760,000 or so clones, roughly 96% seen once. Losses at the gene ends were 5 bases for V and 8 bases for J; bases not matched to a gene: 14. The germline V gene has CDR1 MNHEY and CDR2 SMNVEV (reference sequence). This CDR3 region has 16 residues. CD45RO-negative, CCR7-selected cells formed the naive CD8 fraction, which excluded terminally differentiated effector memory CD45RA+ cells. Donors comprised healthy HIV-negative adults lacking recent acute infections or vaccinations. Study conclusions and caveats: Four donors had roughly 5% of their naive CD4 clonotypes in common.

In regard to this clone: Its antigen remains unknown.

This chain uses TRBV27 with TRBJ2-3, with 9 positions matching TRBD2. The material sequenced was naive CD8+ T cells sorted from blood. The origin of this receptor is a man aged 30-40 years in good health. CDR3 in amino acids: CASSPPAAGGVGTQYF. DNA for the CDR3: TGTGCCAGCAGTCCCCCGGCAGCGGGAGGAGTTGGTACGCAGTATTTT.